This T cell receptor beta chain was sequenced during a study of blood T cell repertoires in COVID-19. The CDR3 runs 16 residues. The V end lost 6 bases, the J end lost 3 bases, and 18 bases lay between the germline ends. CDR1 and CDR2 (germline): SNHLY, FYNNEI. Participant ages covered about 18 to 89 years across 20 to 25 US areas. Participants' reported clinical history set cohort assignment. The repertoire was sequenced with immunoSEQ multiplex PCR; TCRdb's copy has only in-frame clones and lacks some. The repertoire includes roughly 400,000 clones, about 88% of them detected once, and 1.4% sits in the top ten.

Sequences were obtained from PBMCs or T cells enriched from blood (not recorded which). This sequence joins TRBV2 and TRBJ2-4, with D maybe TRBD2 (6 bases). The receptor was derived from a young woman who had been exposed to COVID-19. CDR3 region: CASRQVGGFVKNIQYF. CDR3 nucleotide sequence: TGTGCCAGCAGACAGGTGGGAGGTTTCGTCAAAAACATTCAGTACTTC.